This T cell receptor beta chain was sequenced in a study of CD8 T cells in Susac syndrome. Findings of the study overall: The study conceded that relatively few individuals underwent its TCR sequencing and HLA analysis.

After extraction with the RNeasy kit, about 0.5 to 1 ug of the RNA was reverse transcribed using random hexamers. TCRdb re-analysed the immunoSEQ multiplex PCR reads in MiXCR, keeping a single row per CDR3 protein. The sample consists of 330,000 or so distinct CDR3 sequences, around 85% of them appearing once. Worth noting for this clonotype: Its antigen is not known.

Unmatched junction bases numbered 13, after V lost 4 bases and J lost 10 bases. The CDR3 is 16 amino acids. TCR beta sequencing covered blood CD8+ and CD4+ T cells. Negative isolation was applied to CD8+ and CD4+ T cells, and FACS enrichment was applied to TEMRA cells. What was sequenced was CD8+ T cells from PBMCs. This receptor was obtained from a human donor with multiple sclerosis. This chain joins TRBV12-3 or TRBV12-4 and TRBJ2-1; TRBD2 matches at 10 bases. CDR3 in amino acids: CASSSPTSGPTREQFF. CDR3 nucleotides: TGTGCCAGCAGTTCACCGACTAGCGGGCCAACCCGGGAGCAGTTCTTC.